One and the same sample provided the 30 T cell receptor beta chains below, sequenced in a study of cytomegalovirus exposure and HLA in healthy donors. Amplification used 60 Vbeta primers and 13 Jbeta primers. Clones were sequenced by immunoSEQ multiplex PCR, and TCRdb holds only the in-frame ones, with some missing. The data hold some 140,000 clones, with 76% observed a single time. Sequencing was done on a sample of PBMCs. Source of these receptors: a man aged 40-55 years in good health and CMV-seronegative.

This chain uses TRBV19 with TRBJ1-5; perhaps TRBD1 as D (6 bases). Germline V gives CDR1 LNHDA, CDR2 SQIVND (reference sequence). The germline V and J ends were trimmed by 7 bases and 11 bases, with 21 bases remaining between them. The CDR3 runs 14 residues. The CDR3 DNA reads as TGTGCCAGTACCACCCTCCAGGGGTTCGGGGCCCAGCATTTT. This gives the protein CASTTLQGFGAQHF.

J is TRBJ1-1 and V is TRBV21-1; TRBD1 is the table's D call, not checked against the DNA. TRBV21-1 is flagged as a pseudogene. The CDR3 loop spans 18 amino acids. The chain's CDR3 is CASSKELRQGAGGTEAFF. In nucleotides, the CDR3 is TGTGCCAGCAGCAAAGAATTGAGACAGGGGGCGGGAGGGACTGAAGCTTTCTTT.

The CDR3 protein is CASSLGQGAIGYTF. CDR3 nucleotides: TGCGCCAGCAGCTTAGGACAGGGGGCGATCGGCTACACCTTC. The rearrangement uses TRBV5-1 and TRBJ1-2; TRBD1 matches at 11 bases. CDR1 is SGHRS and CDR2 is YFSETQ in the germline V gene. CDR3 size: 14 residues. The V gene end was trimmed by 2 bases and the J gene end by 8 bases; junction bases not matched to a gene: 5.

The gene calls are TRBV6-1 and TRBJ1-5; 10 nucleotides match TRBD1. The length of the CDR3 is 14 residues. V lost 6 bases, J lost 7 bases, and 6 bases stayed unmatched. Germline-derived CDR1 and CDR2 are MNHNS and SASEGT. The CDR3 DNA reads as TGTGCCAGCAGCCTTGGGACAGGGGAACAGCCCCAGCATTTT. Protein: CASSLGTGEQPQHF.

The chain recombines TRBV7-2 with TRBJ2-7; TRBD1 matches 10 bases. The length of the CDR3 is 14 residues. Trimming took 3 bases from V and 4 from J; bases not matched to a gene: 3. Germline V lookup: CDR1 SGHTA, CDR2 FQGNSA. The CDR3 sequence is CASSLGQGRYEQYF. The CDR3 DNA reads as TGTGCCAGCAGCTTGGGACAGGGGAGGTACGAGCAGTACTTC.

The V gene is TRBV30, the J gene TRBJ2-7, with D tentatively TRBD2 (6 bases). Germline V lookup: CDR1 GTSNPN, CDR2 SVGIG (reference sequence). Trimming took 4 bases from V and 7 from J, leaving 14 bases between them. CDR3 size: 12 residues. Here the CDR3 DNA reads TGTGCCTGGACGGTAGGACTACGGGAGCAGTACTTC. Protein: CAWTVGLREQYF.

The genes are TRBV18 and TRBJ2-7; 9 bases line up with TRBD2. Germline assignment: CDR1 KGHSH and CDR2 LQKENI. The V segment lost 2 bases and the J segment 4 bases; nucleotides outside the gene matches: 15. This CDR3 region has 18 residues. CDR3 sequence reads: CASSPSMSESGRTYEQYF. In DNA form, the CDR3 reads TGTGCCAGCTCACCAAGTATGTCCGAAAGCGGGAGGACGTACGAGCAGTACTTC.

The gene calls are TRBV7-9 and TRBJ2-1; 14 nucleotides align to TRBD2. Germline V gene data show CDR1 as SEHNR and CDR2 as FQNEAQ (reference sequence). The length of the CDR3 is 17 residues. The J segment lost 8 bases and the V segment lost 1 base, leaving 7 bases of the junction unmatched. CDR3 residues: CASSLGIGTSGSDEQFF. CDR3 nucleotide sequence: TGTGCCAGCAGCTTAGGAATCGGGACTAGCGGGAGTGATGAGCAGTTCTTC.

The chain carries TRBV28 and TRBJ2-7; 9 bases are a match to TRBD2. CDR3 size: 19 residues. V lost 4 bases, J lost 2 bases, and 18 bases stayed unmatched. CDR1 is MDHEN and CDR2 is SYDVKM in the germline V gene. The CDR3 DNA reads TGTGCCAGCAGTTCCGGACTAGCGTACACCATATATGACGCCTACGAGCAGTACTTC. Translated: CASSSGLAYTIYDAYEQYF. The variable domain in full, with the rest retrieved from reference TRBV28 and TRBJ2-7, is DVKVTQSSRYLVKRTGEKVFLECVQDMDHENMFWYRQDPGLGLRLIYFSYDVKMKEKGDIPEGYSVSREKKERFSLILESASTNQTSMYLCASSSGLAYTIYDAYEQYFGPGTRLTVT.

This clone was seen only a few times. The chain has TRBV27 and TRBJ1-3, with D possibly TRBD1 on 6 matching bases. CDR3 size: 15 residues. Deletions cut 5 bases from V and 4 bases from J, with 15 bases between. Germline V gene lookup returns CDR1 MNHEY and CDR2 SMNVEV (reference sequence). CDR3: CASSRTGIGGNTIYF. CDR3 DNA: TGTGCCAGCAGTAGAACAGGGATAGGAGGAAACACCATATATTTT.

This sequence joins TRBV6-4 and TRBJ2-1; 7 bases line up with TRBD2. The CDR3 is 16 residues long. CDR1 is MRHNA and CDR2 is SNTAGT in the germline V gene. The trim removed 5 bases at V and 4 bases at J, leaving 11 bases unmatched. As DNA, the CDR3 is TGTGCCAGCAGTCAAGAGCCGGGACTACCGTACAATGAGCAGTTCTTC. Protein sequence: CASSQEPGLPYNEQFF.

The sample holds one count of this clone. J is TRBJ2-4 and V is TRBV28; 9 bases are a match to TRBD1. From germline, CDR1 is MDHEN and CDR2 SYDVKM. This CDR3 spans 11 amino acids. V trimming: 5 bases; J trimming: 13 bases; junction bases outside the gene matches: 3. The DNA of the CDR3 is TGTGCCAGCAGTGGGGACAGGGCGCAGTACTTC. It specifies CASSGDRAQYF. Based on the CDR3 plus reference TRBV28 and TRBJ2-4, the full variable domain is DVKVTQSSRYLVKRTGEKVFLECVQDMDHENMFWYRQDPGLGLRLIYFSYDVKMKEKGDIPEGYSVSREKKERFSLILESASTNQTSMYLCASSGDRAQYFGAGTRLSVL.

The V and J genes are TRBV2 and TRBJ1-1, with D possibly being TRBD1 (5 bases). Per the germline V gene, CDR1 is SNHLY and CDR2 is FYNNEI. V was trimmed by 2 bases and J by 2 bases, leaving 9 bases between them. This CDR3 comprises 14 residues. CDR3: CASSEQGSNTEAFF. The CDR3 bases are TGTGCCAGCAGTGAACAGGGCAGTAACACTGAAGCTTTCTTT. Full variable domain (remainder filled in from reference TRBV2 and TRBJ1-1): EPEVTQTPSHQVTQMGQEVILRCVPISNHLYFYWYRQILGQKVEFLVSFYNNEISEKSEIFDDQFSVERPDGSNFTLKIRSTKLEDSAMYFCASSEQGSNTEAFFGQGTRLTVV.

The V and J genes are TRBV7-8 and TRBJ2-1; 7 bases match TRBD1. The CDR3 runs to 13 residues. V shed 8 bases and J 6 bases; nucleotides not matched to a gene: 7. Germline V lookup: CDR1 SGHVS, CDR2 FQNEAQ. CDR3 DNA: TGTGCCAGCCGATCGGGACAGAGCAATGAGCAGTTCTTC. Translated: CASRSGQSNEQFF.

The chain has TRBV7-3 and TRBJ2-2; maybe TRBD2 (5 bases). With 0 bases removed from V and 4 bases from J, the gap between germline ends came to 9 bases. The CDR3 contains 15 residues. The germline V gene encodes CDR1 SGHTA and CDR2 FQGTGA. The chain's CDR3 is CASSLTGLSTGELFF. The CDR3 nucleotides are TGTGCCAGCAGCTTAACCGGACTCTCCACCGGGGAGCTGTTTTTT.

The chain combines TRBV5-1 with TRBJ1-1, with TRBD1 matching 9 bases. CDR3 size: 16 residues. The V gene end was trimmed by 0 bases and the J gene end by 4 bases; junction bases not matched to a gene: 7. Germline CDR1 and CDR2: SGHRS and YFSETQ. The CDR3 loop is CASSLAPQGAGTEAFF. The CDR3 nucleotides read TGCGCCAGCAGCTTGGCCCCACAGGGGGCGGGCACTGAAGCTTTCTTT. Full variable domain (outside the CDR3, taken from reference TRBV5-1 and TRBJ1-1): KAGVTQTPRYLIKTRGQQVTLSCSPISGHRSVSWYQQTPGQGLQFLFEYFSETQRNKGNFPGRFSGRQFSNSRSEMNVSTLELGDSALYLCASSLAPQGAGTEAFFGQGTRLTVV.

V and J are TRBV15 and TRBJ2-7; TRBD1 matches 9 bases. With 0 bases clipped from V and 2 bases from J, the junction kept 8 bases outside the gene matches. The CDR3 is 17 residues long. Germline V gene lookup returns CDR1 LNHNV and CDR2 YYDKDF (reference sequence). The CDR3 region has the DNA TGTGCCACCAGCAGAGACCACTTACAGGGGGCCCCCTACGAGCAGTACTTC. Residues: CATSRDHLQGAPYEQYF.

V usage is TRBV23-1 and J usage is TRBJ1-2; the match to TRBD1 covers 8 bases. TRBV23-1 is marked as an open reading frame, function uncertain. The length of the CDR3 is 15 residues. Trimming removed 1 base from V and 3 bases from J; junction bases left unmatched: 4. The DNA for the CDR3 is TGCGCCAGCAGTCAATGGGGCAGGGGGCACTATGGCTACACCTTC. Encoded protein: CASSQWGRGHYGYTF.

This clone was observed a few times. The CDR3: CAISDQGTGNEQFF. The CDR3 coding sequence is TGTGCCATCAGTGACCAGGGGACGGGCAATGAGCAGTTCTTC. J is TRBJ2-1 and V is TRBV10-3, with TRBD1 as a possible D gene (6 bases). Germline-derived CDR1 and CDR2 are ENHRY and SYGVKD. The V end lost 3 bases, the J end lost 6 bases, and 12 bases lay between the germline ends. This CDR3 is 14 amino acids long.

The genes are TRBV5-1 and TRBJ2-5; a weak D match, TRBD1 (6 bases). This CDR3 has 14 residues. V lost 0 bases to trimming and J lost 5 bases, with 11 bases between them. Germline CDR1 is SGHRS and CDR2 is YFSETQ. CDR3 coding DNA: TGCGCCAGCAGCTTGGGAACAGGGCTGGAGACCCAGTACTTC. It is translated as CASSLGTGLETQYF.

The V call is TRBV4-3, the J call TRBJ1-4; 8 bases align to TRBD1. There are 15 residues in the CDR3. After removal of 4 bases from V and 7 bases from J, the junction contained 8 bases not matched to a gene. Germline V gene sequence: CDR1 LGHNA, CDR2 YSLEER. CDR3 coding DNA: TGCGCCAGCAGCCGGATACAGGGGGGTGTTGAAAAACTGTTTTTT. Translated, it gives CASSRIQGGVEKLFF.

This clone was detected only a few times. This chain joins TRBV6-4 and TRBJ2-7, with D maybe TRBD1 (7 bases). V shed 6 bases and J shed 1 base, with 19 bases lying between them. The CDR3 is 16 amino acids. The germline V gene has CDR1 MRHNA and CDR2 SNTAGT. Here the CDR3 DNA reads TGTGCCAGCAGCCCAAGCACAGGGGAGGCGTCCTACGAGCAGTACTTC. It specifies CASSPSTGEASYEQYF.

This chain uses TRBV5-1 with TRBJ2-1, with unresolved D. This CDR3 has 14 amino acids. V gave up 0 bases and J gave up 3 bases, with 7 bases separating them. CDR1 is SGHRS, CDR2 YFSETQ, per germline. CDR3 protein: CASSLGAYYNEQFF. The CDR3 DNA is TGCGCCAGCAGCTTGGGTGCCTACTACAATGAGCAGTTCTTC.

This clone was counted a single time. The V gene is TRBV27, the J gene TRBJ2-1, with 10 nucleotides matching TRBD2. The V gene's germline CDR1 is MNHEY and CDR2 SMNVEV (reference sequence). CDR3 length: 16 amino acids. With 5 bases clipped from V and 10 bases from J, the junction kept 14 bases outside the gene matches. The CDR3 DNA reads TGTGCCAGCAGTAATGGTGGACCAGCGGGAGGGTTAGAGCAGTTCTTC. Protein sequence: CASSNGGPAGGLEQFF.

The CDR3 DNA reads TGTGCCAGCAGGGACCCAGACAGGGTTGGCTACACCTTC. Amino acid sequence: CASRDPDRVGYTF. The rearrangement joins TRBV6-1 to TRBJ1-2; 7 nucleotides match TRBD1. V was pared by 6 bases and J by 7 bases, with 8 bases of the junction left unmatched. This CDR3 is built from 13 residues. CDR1 MNHNS and CDR2 SASEGT come from the germline V gene.

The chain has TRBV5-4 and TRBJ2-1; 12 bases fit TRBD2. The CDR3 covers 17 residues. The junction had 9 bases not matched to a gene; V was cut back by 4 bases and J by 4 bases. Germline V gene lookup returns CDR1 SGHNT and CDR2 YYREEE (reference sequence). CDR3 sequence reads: CASSDPGLAGNYNEQFF. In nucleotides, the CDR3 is TGTGCCAGCAGCGACCCCGGACTAGCGGGGAATTACAATGAGCAGTTCTTC. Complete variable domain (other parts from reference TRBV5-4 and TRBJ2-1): ETGVTQSPTHLIKTRGQQVTLRCSSQSGHNTVSWYQQALGQGPQFIFQYYREEENGRGNFPPRFSGLQFPNYSSELNVNALELDDSALYLCASSDPGLAGNYNEQFFGPGTRLTVL.

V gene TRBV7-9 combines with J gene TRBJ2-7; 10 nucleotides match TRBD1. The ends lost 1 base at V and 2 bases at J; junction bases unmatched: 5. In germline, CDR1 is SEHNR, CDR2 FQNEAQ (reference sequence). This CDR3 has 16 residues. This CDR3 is CASSLGTGTGAYEQYF. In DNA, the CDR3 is TGTGCCAGCAGCTTAGGCACCGGGACAGGGGCCTACGAGCAGTACTTC.

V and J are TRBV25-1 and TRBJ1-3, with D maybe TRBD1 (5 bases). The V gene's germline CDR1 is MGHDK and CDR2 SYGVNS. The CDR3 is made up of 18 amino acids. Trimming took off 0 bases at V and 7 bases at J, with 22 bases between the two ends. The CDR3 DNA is TGTGCCAGCAGTGAATACCTAAACCCCCGGGGAGGGGAGAACACCATATATTTT. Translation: CASSEYLNPRGGENTIYF.

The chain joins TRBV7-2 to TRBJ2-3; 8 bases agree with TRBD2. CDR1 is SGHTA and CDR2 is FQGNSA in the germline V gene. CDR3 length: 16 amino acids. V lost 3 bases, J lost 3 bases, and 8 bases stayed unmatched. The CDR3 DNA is TGTGCCAGCAGCTTTTATTATAGCGGGGTAACAGATACGCAGTATTTT. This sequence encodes CASSFYYSGVTDTQYF.

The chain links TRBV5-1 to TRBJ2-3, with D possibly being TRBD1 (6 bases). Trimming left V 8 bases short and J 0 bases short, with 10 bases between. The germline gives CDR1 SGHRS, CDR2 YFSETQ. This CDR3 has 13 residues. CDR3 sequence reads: CASYRDSTDTQYF. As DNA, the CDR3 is TGCGCCAGTTACAGGGATAGCACAGATACGCAGTATTTT.